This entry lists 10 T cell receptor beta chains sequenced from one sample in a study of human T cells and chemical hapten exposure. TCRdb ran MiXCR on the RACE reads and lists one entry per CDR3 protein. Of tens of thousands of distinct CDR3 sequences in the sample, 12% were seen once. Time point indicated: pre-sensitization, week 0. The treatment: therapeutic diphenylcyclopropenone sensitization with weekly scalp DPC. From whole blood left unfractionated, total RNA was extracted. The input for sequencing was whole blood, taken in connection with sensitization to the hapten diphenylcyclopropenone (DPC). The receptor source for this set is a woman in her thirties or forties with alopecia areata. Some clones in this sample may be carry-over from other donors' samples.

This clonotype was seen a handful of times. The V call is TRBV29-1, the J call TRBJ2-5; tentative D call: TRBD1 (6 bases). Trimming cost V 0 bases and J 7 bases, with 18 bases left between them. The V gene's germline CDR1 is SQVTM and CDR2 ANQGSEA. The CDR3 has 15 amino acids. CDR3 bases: TGCAGCGTTGAAGATCCAGTGACAGGTTCGCCGACCCAGTACTTC. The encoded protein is CSVEDPVTGSPTQYF.

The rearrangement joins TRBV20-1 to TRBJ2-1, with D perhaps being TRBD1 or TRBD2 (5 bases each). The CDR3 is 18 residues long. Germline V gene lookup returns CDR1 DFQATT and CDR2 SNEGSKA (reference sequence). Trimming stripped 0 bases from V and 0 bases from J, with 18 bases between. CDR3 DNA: TGCAGTGCTAGAGATGCCAGAGGACTTGGGGGCTCCTACAATGAGCAGTTCTTC. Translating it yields CSARDARGLGGSYNEQFF.

The CDR3: CASSRLGAGEKLFF. The CDR3, as DNA: TGTGCCAGCAGCCGTTTGGGGGCAGGAGAAAAACTGTTTTTT. The gene calls are TRBV7-2 and TRBJ1-4; weak D call: TRBD1 (6 bases). The CDR3 has 14 residues. The germline V gene has CDR1 SGHTA and CDR2 FQGNSA. Trimming shortened V by 5 bases and J by 8 bases, and 15 bases separated the two germline ends.

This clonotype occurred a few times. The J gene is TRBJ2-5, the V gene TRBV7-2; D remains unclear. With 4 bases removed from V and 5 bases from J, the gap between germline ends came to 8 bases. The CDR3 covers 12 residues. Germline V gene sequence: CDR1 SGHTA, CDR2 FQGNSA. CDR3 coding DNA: TGTGCCAGCAGCTGGGGATTGGAGACCCAGTACTTC. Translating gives CASSWGLETQYF.

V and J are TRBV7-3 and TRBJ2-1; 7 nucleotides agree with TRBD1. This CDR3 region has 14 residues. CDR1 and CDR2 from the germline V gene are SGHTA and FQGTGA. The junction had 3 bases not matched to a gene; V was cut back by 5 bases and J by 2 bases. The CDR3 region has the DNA TGTGCCAGCAGCCGGGACAGTGCCTACAATGAGCAGTTCTTC. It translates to CASSRDSAYNEQFF.

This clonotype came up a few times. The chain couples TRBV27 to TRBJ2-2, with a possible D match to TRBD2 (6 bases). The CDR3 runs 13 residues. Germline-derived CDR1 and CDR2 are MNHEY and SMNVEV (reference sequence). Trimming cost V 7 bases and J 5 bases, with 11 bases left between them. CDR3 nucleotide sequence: TGTGCCAGCATCTCGGGAGAGACCGGGGAGCTGTTTTTT. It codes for CASISGETGELFF.

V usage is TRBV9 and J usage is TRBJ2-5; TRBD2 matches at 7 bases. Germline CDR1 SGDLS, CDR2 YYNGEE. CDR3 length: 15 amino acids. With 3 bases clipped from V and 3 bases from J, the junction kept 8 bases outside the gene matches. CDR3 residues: CASSESGTTEETQYF. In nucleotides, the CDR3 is TGTGCCAGCAGCGAATCCGGGACTACAGAAGAGACCCAGTACTTC. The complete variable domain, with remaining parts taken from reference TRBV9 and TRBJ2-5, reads DSGVTQTPKHLITATGQRVTLRCSPRSGDLSVYWYQQSLDQGLQFLIQYYNGEERAKGNILERFSAQQFPDLHSELNLSSLELGDSALYFCASSESGTTEETQYFGPGTRLLVL.

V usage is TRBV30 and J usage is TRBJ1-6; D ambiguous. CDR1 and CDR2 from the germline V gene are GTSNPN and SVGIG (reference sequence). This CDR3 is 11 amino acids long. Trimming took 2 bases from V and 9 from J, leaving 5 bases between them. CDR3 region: CAWSLGSPLHF. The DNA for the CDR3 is TGTGCCTGGAGTTTGGGTTCACCCCTCCACTTT.

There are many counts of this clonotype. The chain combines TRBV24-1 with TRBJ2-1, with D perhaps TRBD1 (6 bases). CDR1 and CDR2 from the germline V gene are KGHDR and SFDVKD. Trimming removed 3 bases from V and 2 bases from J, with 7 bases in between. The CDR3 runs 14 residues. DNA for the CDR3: TGTGCCACCAGTGATGGACAGACCTACAATGAGCAGTTCTTC. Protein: CATSDGQTYNEQFF.

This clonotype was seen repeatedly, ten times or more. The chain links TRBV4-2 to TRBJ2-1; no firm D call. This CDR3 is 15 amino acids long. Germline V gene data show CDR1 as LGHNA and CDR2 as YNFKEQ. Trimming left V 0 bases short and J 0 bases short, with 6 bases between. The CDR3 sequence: CASSQEGSSYNEQFF. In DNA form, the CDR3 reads TGTGCCAGCAGCCAAGAAGGTAGCTCCTACAATGAGCAGTTCTTC.